Shown below are 3 T cell receptor beta chains from a single sample sequenced in a study of T cells in tumors after PD-1 blockade. Profiling relied on immunoSEQ multiplex PCR, and the TCRdb table lists in-frame clones only, not all of them. The profile shows 61,000 or so clones, around 80% of them singletons. The sequenced sample was PBMCs, obtained before anti-PD-1 treatment. The receptors were sampled from a human donor with basal cell carcinoma.

CDR3 nucleotide sequence: TGTGCCTGGAGCCTAGGGGGGGACAATGAAAAACTGTTTTTT. Translated: CAWSLGGDNEKLFF. The V and J genes are TRBV30 and TRBJ1-4; D is perhaps TRBD1 (6 bases). The V end was cut by 3 bases, the J end by 5 bases, with 13 bases between. The germline V gene encodes CDR1 GTSNPN and CDR2 SVGIG (reference sequence). There are 14 residues in the CDR3.

This chain connects TRBV21-1 to TRBJ2-7; TRBD1 is the table's D call and was not checked against the DNA. TRBV21-1 is a pseudogene segment. This CDR3 spans 12 amino acids. The CDR3 DNA follows: TGTGCCAGCCTCAGGCCCCCCTACGAGCAGTACTTC. Its protein product is CASLRPPYEQYF.

The chain couples TRBV3-1 (or the pseudogene TRBV3-2) to TRBJ1-3; 7 positions match TRBD1. V lost 3 bases, J lost 0 bases, and 8 bases stayed unmatched. Per germline, CDR1 LGHDT and CDR2 YNNKEL (reference sequence). The CDR3 consists of 17 residues. This chain's CDR3 is CASSQGPGQHSGNTIYF. In nucleotides, the CDR3 is TGTGCCAGCAGCCAGGGTCCGGGACAGCACTCTGGAAACACCATATATTTT.